This T cell receptor beta chain appears in the sequencing data of a study of shared clonotypes between healthy human individuals. Whole-study results and caveats: A generally larger estimated richness was seen in naive subsets than in memory subsets. Large sequencing depth failed to make sorted-subset sequencing complete, rarefaction showed. In having few donors, the study represented limited genetic and exposure-history diversity.

The V gene's germline CDR1 is MNHNY and CDR2 SVGAGI (reference sequence). Trimming removed 2 bases from V and 3 bases from J, with 17 bases in between. The CDR3 has 16 amino acids. Generated by immunoSEQ multiplex PCR, the TCRdb table keeps only in-frame clones and is missing some. This table holds some 350,000 clones, approximately 79% found once. In regard to this clone: The antigen is unknown.

The chain has TRBV6-6 and TRBJ2-7, with D possibly matching TRBD1 (5 bases). The sequence came from a young man in good health. Sequencing used memory CD4+ T cells sorted from blood. This sample's subset: CD45RA-negative fraction. The CDR3 here is CASSYNQGPSSYEQYF. CDR3 nucleotides: TGTGCCAGCAGTTACAACCAGGGTCCTTCTAGCTACGAGCAGTACTTC.